A single sample gave rise to the 30 T cell receptor beta chains below, sequenced in a study of identical twins. TCRdb called the 5' RACE reads again in MiXCR, with one record for every CDR3 protein. The sample lists about 790,000 distinct CDR3 sequences, about 20% seen once, with around 13% in the top ten. This same sample was also taken into another study, of T cells expressing NK-cell markers.

The sequenced sample was PBMCs. These receptor sequences come from a woman in her late teens or twenties in good health.

A few counts support this clonotype. The chain couples TRBV12-3 or TRBV12-4 to TRBJ2-5, with TRBD1 matching over 10 bases. V shed 6 bases, J shed 5 bases, and the junction held 6 bases outside the gene matches. The CDR3 totals 14 residues. The chain's CDR3 is CASRKTGGGETQYF. The CDR3 coding sequence is TGTGCCAGCAGAAAGACAGGGGGCGGTGAGACCCAGTACTTC.

In this sample, this clonotype turned up a few times. The chain has TRBV2 and TRBJ2-3; a weak D match, TRBD2 (5 bases). CDR1 is SNHLY and CDR2 is FYNNEI in the germline V gene. Deletions cut 8 bases from V and 2 bases from J, with 14 bases between. The CDR3 covers 14 residues. The CDR3 nucleotides read TGTGCCAGCCGTCCCGGCGGACTCACAGATACGCAGTATTTT. Amino acids: CASRPGGLTDTQYF.

This chain joins TRBV7-9 and TRBJ2-7; TRBD2 matches 12 bases. The CDR3 has 15 amino acids. Trimming cost V 5 bases and J 3 bases; bases outside gene matches: 5. Germline V lookup: CDR1 SEHNR, CDR2 FQNEAQ (reference sequence). CDR3 bases: TGTGCCAGCAGCGGACTAGCGGGGCCCTTCTACGAGCAGTACTTC. This encodes CASSGLAGPFYEQYF.

The sample holds a few counts of this clonotype. V gene TRBV6-2 or TRBV6-3 combines with J gene TRBJ2-7, with D possibly TRBD2 on 6 matching bases. V dropped 2 bases and J dropped 4 bases, with 12 bases sitting between them. The V gene's germline CDR1 is MNHEY and CDR2 SVGEGT. CDR3 length: 14 amino acids. CDR3 region: CASSYGGMNYEQYF. The CDR3 coding sequence is TGTGCCAGCAGTTACGGGGGGATGAATTACGAGCAGTACTTC.

This clonotype was counted only a few times. This chain uses TRBV27 with TRBJ2-7; maybe TRBD1 (5 bases). This CDR3 spans 13 amino acids. Trimming took off 5 bases at V and 6 bases at J, with 14 bases between the two ends. Germline V gives CDR1 MNHEY, CDR2 SMNVEV (reference sequence). Written as DNA, the CDR3 is TGTGCCAGCAGTGGGAAGGACAACGTCGAGCAGTACTTC. Translation: CASSGKDNVEQYF.

The chain links TRBV10-3 to TRBJ2-7; TRBD1 agrees at 7 bases. The germline V gene has CDR1 ENHRY and CDR2 SYGVKD. With V trimmed by 4 bases and J by 5 bases, 2 bases remained unmatched. CDR3 length equals 12 residues. CDR3 sequence reads: CAISAQGNEQYF. The CDR3 DNA reads TGTGCCATCAGTGCACAGGGGAACGAGCAGTACTTC.

The chain is built from TRBV5-1 and TRBJ2-3; 8 nucleotides align to TRBD2. Germline lookup yields CDR1 SGHRS and CDR2 YFSETQ. The CDR3 extends over 13 amino acids. The V segment lost 9 bases and the J segment 3 bases; nucleotides outside the gene matches: 6. CDR3 nucleotide sequence: TGCGCCACCCAAAAGCGGGAGACAGATACGCAGTATTTT. Its translation is CATQKRETDTQYF.

The genes are TRBV7-9 and TRBJ1-1; D gene uncertain. Trimming shortened V by 7 bases and J by 6 bases, and 6 bases separated the two germline ends. This CDR3 spans 10 amino acids. The germline gives CDR1 SEHNR, CDR2 FQNEAQ (reference sequence). CDR3 DNA: TGTGCCAGCACCCGGGCTGAAGCTTTCTTT. Protein: CASTRAEAFF.

At least ten counts were recorded for this clonotype. The chain is built from TRBV4-3 and TRBJ2-1; D remains unclear. V was shortened by 0 bases and J by 4 bases, with 7 bases between the two germline ends. The CDR3 spans 14 residues. Germline lookup yields CDR1 LGHNA and CDR2 YSLEER. CDR3 coding DNA: TGCGCCAGCAGCCAAGATCATCTGTACAATGAGCAGTTCTTC. Its translation is CASSQDHLYNEQFF.

This clonotype was picked up a small number of times. The genes are TRBV27 and TRBJ2-5; D is ambiguous. Germline values: CDR1 MNHEY, CDR2 SMNVEV (reference sequence). V was clipped by 3 bases and J by 7 bases, with 15 bases between them. The CDR3 runs to 14 residues. The CDR3 DNA reads TGTGCCAGCAGTTTCGGAGTCGAGAAGGGGACCCAGTACTTC. As protein: CASSFGVEKGTQYF.

This clonotype was counted only a few times. This chain connects TRBV5-1 to TRBJ2-3; 9 bases align to TRBD1. Germline lookup yields CDR1 SGHRS and CDR2 YFSETQ. Trimming cost V 4 bases and J 7 bases; bases outside gene matches: 10. CDR3 length: 15 amino acids. CDR3 in amino acids: CASSLGDRVSHTQYF. The CDR3 DNA sequence: TGCGCCAGCAGCCTAGGGGACAGGGTCTCGCATACGCAGTATTTT.

The chain joins TRBV6-1 to TRBJ1-1, with a tentative D call TRBD1 (6 bases). Germline loops: CDR1 MNHNS, CDR2 SASEGT. The CDR3 is made up of 13 amino acids. Trimming left V 6 bases short and J 7 bases short, with 15 bases between. CDR3 amino acids: CASRGRGPGEAFF. CDR3 in DNA: TGTGCCAGCAGAGGCAGGGGACCTGGTGAAGCTTTCTTT.

The J gene is TRBJ2-3, the V gene TRBV10-3; the D call may be TRBD1 or TRBD2 (5 bases each). CDR3 length: 17 amino acids. The V gene's germline CDR1 is ENHRY and CDR2 SYGVKD. Trimming removed 4 bases at V and 3 bases at J, with 20 bases between. CDR3 bases: TGTGCCATCAGTGTCGTCCCAGCAGGGCGGGCGACAGATACGCAGTATTTT. This codes for CAISVVPAGRATDTQYF.

The chain carries TRBV29-1 and TRBJ1-2, with 7 bases fitting TRBD1. CDR1 and CDR2 (germline): SQVTM, ANQGSEA. V was clipped by 4 bases and J by 6 bases; unmatched bases: 5. CDR3 length equals 12 residues. CDR3 nucleotides: TGCAGCGTTGGGGCAGGGGGTCATGGCTACACCTTC. It yields the protein CSVGAGGHGYTF. The variable domain in full, with the rest retrieved from reference TRBV29-1 and TRBJ1-2, is SAVISQKPSRDICQRGTSLTIQCQVDSQVTMMFWYRQQPGQSLTLIATANQGSEATYESGFVIDKFPISRPNLTFSTLTVSNMSPEDSSIYLCSVGAGGHGYTFGSGTRLTVV.

The chain recombines TRBV20-1 with TRBJ2-7; 8 bases map to TRBD1. The ends lost 7 bases at V and 9 bases at J; junction bases unmatched: 8. This CDR3 comprises 11 residues. The V gene's germline CDR1 is DFQATT and CDR2 SNEGSKA (reference sequence). This chain's CDR3 is CSVWTGSGQYF. DNA of the CDR3: TGCAGTGTGTGGACAGGGTCGGGGCAGTACTTC.

This clonotype was detected once. This chain uses TRBV12-5 with TRBJ2-3, with D uncertain. Per germline, CDR1 LGHNT and CDR2 FRNRAP. Trimming cost V 0 bases and J 2 bases, with 6 bases left between them. CDR3 length: 14 amino acids. This chain's CDR3 is CASGLVFNTDTQYF. The CDR3 DNA is TGTGCTAGTGGTTTGGTTTTTAACACAGATACGCAGTATTTT.

A few counts support this clonotype. The chain employs TRBV5-1 and TRBJ2-2, with D possibly matching TRBD1 (5 bases). Trimming took off 6 bases at V and 8 bases at J, with 17 bases between the two ends. In germline, CDR1 is SGHRS, CDR2 YFSETQ. CDR3 length: 14 amino acids. The CDR3 sequence: CASMTVDLSGELFF. CDR3 coding DNA: TGCGCCAGCATGACAGTCGATTTATCGGGGGAGCTGTTTTTT.

This clonotype has just a few counts. This rearrangement joins TRBV3-1 to TRBJ2-2, with D unclear. The CDR3 covers 13 residues. Deletions cut 1 base from V and 5 bases from J, with 5 bases between. Germline loops: CDR1 LGHDT, CDR2 YNNKEL (reference sequence). The CDR3 nucleotides read TGTGCCAGCAGCCAAGTACTAACCGGGGAGCTGTTTTTT. It encodes CASSQVLTGELFF.

This clonotype turned up a few times. This chain connects TRBV12-3 or TRBV12-4 to TRBJ1-2; 10 bases are shared with TRBD1. With 6 bases clipped from V and 0 bases from J, the junction kept 10 bases outside the gene matches. CDR3 size: 17 residues. CDR3 DNA: TGTGCCAGCAGAACGACGGACAGGGGGGAACCTAACTATGGCTACACCTTC. This sequence encodes CASRTTDRGEPNYGYTF.

This clonotype came up once. The V call is TRBV20-1, the J call TRBJ2-1; 10 bases line up with TRBD2. The CDR3 extends over 18 amino acids. The J segment lost 2 bases and the V segment lost 2 bases, leaving 12 bases of the junction unmatched. Germline values: CDR1 DFQATT, CDR2 SNEGSKA (reference sequence). CDR3 loop: CSARLERGGSGTYNEQFF. The CDR3 region has the DNA TGCAGTGCTAGACTCGAGCGGGGGGGCTCCGGCACCTACAATGAGCAGTTCTTC.

The sample holds a few counts of this clonotype. The chain uses TRBV7-9 and TRBJ2-1; 8 nucleotides line up with TRBD2. The CDR3 spans 16 residues. Germline values: CDR1 SEHNR, CDR2 FQNEAQ (reference sequence). The junction had 6 bases not matched to a gene; V was cut back by 1 base and J by 4 bases. The CDR3 here is CASSLVAGGRYNEQFF. CDR3 DNA sequence: TGTGCCAGCAGCTTAGTGGCGGGGGGCCGATACAATGAGCAGTTCTTC.

There are a few counts of this clonotype. The chain has TRBV6-5 and TRBJ2-1; D remains unclear. Germline V gene data show CDR1 as MNHEY and CDR2 as SVGAGI. The ends were cut back, 0 bases at V and 3 bases at J, with 6 bases in the middle. The CDR3 spans 14 residues. The CDR3 DNA reads TGTGCCAGCAGTTACTCGGTGCGCTACAATGAGCAGTTCTTC. It encodes CASSYSVRYNEQFF.

The CDR3 DNA reads as TGTGCCAGCTCACCACCGTCCCAGGGGTCCAATTCACCCCTCCACTTT. Amino acids: CASSPPSQGSNSPLHF. This rearrangement joins TRBV18 to TRBJ1-6; D perhaps matches TRBD1 (6 bases). V lost 0 bases, J lost 7 bases, and 13 bases lay in between. Germline CDR1 is KGHSH and CDR2 is LQKENI. The CDR3 is made up of 16 amino acids.

The chain joins TRBV20-1 to TRBJ2-7; 8 nucleotides agree with TRBD1. The CDR3 is 16 amino acids. The V segment lost 4 bases and the J segment 1 base; nucleotides outside the gene matches: 12. The germline V gene encodes CDR1 DFQATT and CDR2 SNEGSKA (reference sequence). The CDR3 loop reads CSATTSGTGGSYEQYF. CDR3 nucleotides: TGCAGTGCTACGACCTCCGGGACAGGCGGGTCCTACGAGCAGTACTTC.

The V gene is TRBV4-1, the J gene TRBJ2-7, with D possibly called TRBD1 or TRBD2 (5 bases each). Per the germline V gene, CDR1 is MGHRA and CDR2 is YSYEKL. CDR3 length: 13 amino acids. Trimming took 3 bases from V and 2 from J, leaving 8 bases between them. CDR3 sequence: CASSHTGPYEQYF. The CDR3 DNA reads TGCGCCAGCAGCCACACGGGACCCTACGAGCAGTACTTC.

V usage is TRBV9 and J usage is TRBJ2-6; D not certain. Germline CDR1 is SGDLS and CDR2 is YYNGEE. V gave up 2 bases and J gave up 0 bases, with 9 bases separating them. The CDR3 extends over 16 amino acids. CDR3: CASSVDDLSGANVLTF. CDR3 bases: TGTGCCAGCAGCGTGGACGACCTCTCTGGGGCCAACGTCCTGACTTTC. Looking up the rest from reference TRBV9 and TRBJ2-6 gives the full variable domain: DSGVTQTPKHLITATGQRVTLRCSPRSGDLSVYWYQQSLDQGLQFLIQYYNGEERAKGNILERFSAQQFPDLHSELNLSSLELGDSALYFCASSVDDLSGANVLTFGAGSRLTVL.

The J gene is TRBJ2-5, the V gene TRBV5-1; a weak D match, TRBD2 (6 bases). This CDR3 is built from 14 residues. CDR1 SGHRS and CDR2 YFSETQ come from the germline V gene. V shed 2 bases and J shed 2 bases, with 10 bases lying between them. The CDR3 loop is CASSFSGFQETQYF. The CDR3 bases are TGCGCCAGCAGCTTTAGCGGTTTTCAAGAGACCCAGTACTTC.

The chain carries TRBV6-1 and TRBJ2-7; 7 bases line up with TRBD1. Germline values: CDR1 MNHNS, CDR2 SASEGT. J lost 9 bases, V lost 7 bases, and 15 bases had no gene match. The CDR3 has 14 residues. CDR3 DNA sequence: TGTGCCAGCAATCCTCCGACAGGGTCTGCTGCGCAGTACTTC. Its translation: CASNPPTGSAAQYF.

The table lists this clonotype with a few counts. This chain uses TRBV2 with TRBJ2-1; TRBD2 agrees at 7 bases. The V gene end was trimmed by 8 bases and the J gene end by 8 bases; junction bases not matched to a gene: 9. This CDR3 has 13 residues. Germline CDR1 reads SNHLY; CDR2 reads FYNNEI. CDR3 loop: CASQGSGIYEQFF. Here the CDR3 DNA reads TGTGCCAGCCAAGGCAGCGGGATCTATGAGCAGTTCTTC.

The genes are TRBV20-1 and TRBJ2-1; 11 bases fit TRBD2. Trimming at V came to 6 bases and at J to 2 bases, leaving 3 bases not matched to a gene. Looked up from germline, CDR1 is DFQATT and CDR2 is SNEGSKA (reference sequence). CDR3 size: 14 residues. CDR3 in DNA: TGCAGTGCCCGGGGACTAGCGGCCTACAATGAGCAGTTCTTC. Its protein product is CSARGLAAYNEQFF.